Below are 20 T cell receptor beta chains sequenced from a single sample in a study of molecular identifiers for immune sequencing clone quantification. TCRdb itself ran the PCR reads through MiXCR, one entry per CDR3 protein. The table shows about 640,000 distinct CDR3 sequences, with approximately 20% occurring only once. The sample taken for sequencing was naive CD8+ T cells from blood, with Jurkat cell RNA spiked in. Stated subset: FACS-sorted CD8+CD4-CCR7+CD45RA+ naive T cells. These receptor sequences come from a human donor in good health. Some libraries in this study had Jurkat cell RNA spiked in.

The chain employs TRBV10-2 and TRBJ2-2, with D perhaps assigned TRBD1 or TRBD2 (7 bases each). V was trimmed by 6 bases and J by 1 base, leaving 18 bases between them. The CDR3 has 17 amino acids. CDR1 and CDR2 from the germline V gene are WSHSY and SAAADI. The CDR3 nucleotides are TGCGCCAGCAGCCCAGGGGGGACTATAAGGAACACCGGGGAGCTGTTTTTT. Its translation is CASSPGGTIRNTGELFF.

There are many counts of this clonotype. The V and J genes are TRBV28 and TRBJ2-3; TRBD2 matches 8 bases. V dropped 2 bases and J dropped 4; count of bases not matched to a gene: 8. The CDR3 is made up of 16 amino acids. Germline lookup yields CDR1 MDHEN and CDR2 SYDVKM. Written as DNA, the CDR3 is TGTGCCAGCAGTTTACCTAGCGCGGGAGGATCAGATACGCAGTATTTT. Amino acids: CASSLPSAGGSDTQYF.

This clonotype has a count of ten or more. V is TRBV19 and J is TRBJ2-7; possibly TRBD2 for D (5 bases). This CDR3 is built from 15 residues. V lost 5 bases to trimming and J lost 9 bases, with 23 bases between them. From germline, CDR1 is LNHDA and CDR2 SQIVND (reference sequence). CDR3 region: CASSELWPTTSGQYF. In nucleotides, the CDR3 is TGTGCCAGTAGTGAGCTCTGGCCGACCACGAGCGGGCAGTACTTC.

This clonotype was observed a few times. The J gene is TRBJ2-3, the V gene TRBV7-6, with 8 bases fitting TRBD2. J gave up 5 bases and V 5 bases, and 9 bases lay outside the gene matches. The germline V gene has CDR1 SGHVS and CDR2 FNYEAQ. This CDR3 has 15 residues. This CDR3 reads CASSPLRGVGDTQYF. In DNA form, the CDR3 reads TGTGCCAGCAGCCCTCTGCGGGGGGTGGGAGATACGCAGTATTTT.

Note on this clonotype: A much larger clone lies a single base off, so this may be a read error. Because the CDR3's place on the DNA is in doubt, the DNA is left out and the CDR3 is given as listed by TCRdb. This rearrangement joins TRBV7-2 to TRBJ2-4; the D call TRBD2 from the table was never checked on the DNA. CDR1 and CDR2 from the germline V gene are SGHTA and FQGNSA. The CDR3 extends over 13 residues, inclusive of both ends. The CDR3: CASSSSGVAGGNF.

This clonotype was seen at least ten times. The J gene is TRBJ1-4, the V gene TRBV6-5, with 11 positions matching TRBD1. The CDR3 contains 14 residues. Trimming took 2 bases from V and 7 from J; bases not matched to a gene: 0. The germline CDR1 and CDR2 sequences are MNHEY and SVGAGI. CDR3 sequence: CASSYGTGGEKLFF. CDR3 DNA sequence: TGTGCCAGCAGTTACGGGACAGGGGGTGAAAAACTGTTTTTT.

The V and J genes are TRBV5-5 and TRBJ2-3; TRBD2 might be the D (5 bases). The CDR3 length is 16 residues. Per germline, CDR1 SGHKS and CDR2 YYEKEE (reference sequence). Trimming shortened V by 4 bases and J by 4 bases, and 19 bases separated the two germline ends. CDR3 sequence reads: CASSPRDVGVPDTQYF. The CDR3, as DNA: TGTGCCAGCAGCCCACGGGATGTGGGAGTCCCAGATACGCAGTATTTT.

This clonotype was recorded many times. This rearrangement joins TRBV9 to TRBJ2-7; perhaps TRBD1 as D (5 bases). Germline V gene data show CDR1 as SGDLS and CDR2 as YYNGEE. The CDR3 covers 13 residues. Trimming pared 4 bases from V and 6 bases from J, leaving 14 bases between. CDR3 sequence (DNA): TGTGCCAGCAGCCTTCCACCAGGGTCCGAGCAGTACTTC. Its translation: CASSLPPGSEQYF.

This clonotype appeared many times. V gene TRBV6-5 combines with J gene TRBJ2-3; weak D call: TRBD2 (5 bases). CDR1 MNHEY and CDR2 SVGAGI come from the germline V gene. The CDR3 contains 16 residues. With 0 bases removed from V and 2 bases from J, the gap between germline ends came to 12 bases. The CDR3 is CASSYSKRAATDTQYF. The CDR3 bases are TGTGCCAGCAGTTACTCTAAGAGGGCCGCCACAGATACGCAGTATTTT.

Concerning this clonotype itself: A single base separates this from a much larger clone, so it may be a read error. This chain uses TRBV12-3 or TRBV12-4 with TRBJ1-1, with D possibly TRBD1 on 5 matching bases. The CDR3 spans 11 residues. CDR3 nucleotide sequence: TGTGCCGGCAGTCTTGGGAGGGGAGCTTTCTTT. Its translation: CAGSLGRGAFF.

On this clonotype itself: Given a much more abundant clone one base away, this may be a read error. V is TRBV4-1 and J is TRBJ1-5, with 8 bases matching TRBD2. Gene TRBJ2-3 matches the end of the DNA better, so the J call may be wrong. This CDR3 is 16 amino acids long. Germline V gives CDR1 MGHRA, CDR2 YSYEKL. CDR3 protein: CASSRVAGRDNQPQYF. CDR3 sequence (DNA): TGCGCCAGCAGCCGGGTGGCCGGGAGGGACAATCAGCCCCAGTATTTT.

The sample holds many counts of this clonotype. The chain couples TRBV27 to TRBJ1-1; 9 bases map to TRBD1. Trimming cost V 6 bases and J 4 bases; bases outside gene matches: 3. CDR1 is MNHEY and CDR2 is SMNVEV in the germline V gene (reference sequence). CDR3 length: 13 residues. CDR3 residues: CASRGDRATEAFF. The CDR3 DNA sequence: TGTGCCAGCAGAGGGGACAGGGCCACTGAAGCTTTCTTT.

This clonotype appeared a few times. The J gene is TRBJ1-4, the V gene TRBV27; tentative D call: TRBD1 (5 bases). Germline loops: CDR1 MNHEY, CDR2 SMNVEV (reference sequence). This CDR3 has 16 amino acids. V was trimmed by 1 base and J by 8 bases, leaving 17 bases between them. The CDR3 sequence: CASSLYPGTPGEKLFF. The CDR3 DNA follows: TGTGCCAGCAGTTTATACCCCGGGACTCCGGGAGAAAAACTGTTTTTT.

This clonotype was observed a handful of times. The chain has TRBV6-2 or TRBV6-3 and TRBJ2-3; TRBD2 aligns across 13 bases. This CDR3 is built from 18 residues. The V gene end was trimmed by 5 bases and the J gene end by 0 bases; junction bases not matched to a gene: 8. The germline gives CDR1 MNHEY, CDR2 SVGEGT. CDR3 sequence reads: CASSRTSGGRGSTDTQYF. DNA of the CDR3: TGTGCCAGCAGTAGGACTAGCGGGGGAAGAGGGAGCACAGATACGCAGTATTTT.

Of note for this clonotype: A read error may be the cause here, since a much bigger clone is one base away. V and J are TRBV18 and TRBJ2-7; D may be TRBD1 (7 bases). The CDR3 extends over 16 amino acids. CDR1 KGHSH and CDR2 LQKENI come from the germline V gene. The germline V and J ends were trimmed by 2 bases and 2 bases, with 16 bases remaining between them. The CDR3 coding sequence is TGTGCCAGCTCACCATGGCAGGGGGGCAAGACCTACGAGCAGTACTTC. It yields the protein CASSPWQGGKTYEQYF.

This clonotype was recorded at least ten times. This chain joins TRBV4-1 and TRBJ2-7; 9 bases agree with TRBD1. The CDR3 consists of 14 residues. V lost 0 bases to trimming and J lost 4 bases; unmatched junction nucleotides: 1. The V gene's germline CDR1 is MGHRA and CDR2 YSYEKL. CDR3 protein: CASSQEGQGYEQYF. CDR3 DNA sequence: TGCGCCAGCAGCCAAGAGGGACAGGGATACGAGCAGTACTTC.

Ten or more counts support this clonotype. The J gene is TRBJ2-7, the V gene TRBV5-4; D unclear. Trimming took 0 bases from V and 5 from J, leaving 12 bases between them. Germline V gene lookup returns CDR1 SGHNT and CDR2 YYREEE (reference sequence). There are 14 residues in the CDR3. CDR3 DNA sequence: TGTGCCAGCAGCTTGGAGGGTCCCGGCAACGAGCAGTACTTC. Its translation: CASSLEGPGNEQYF. The full variable domain, with the rest looked up from reference TRBV5-4 and TRBJ2-7, is ETGVTQSPTHLIKTRGQQVTLRCSSQSGHNTVSWYQQALGQGPQFIFQYYREEENGRGNFPPRFSGLQFPNYSSELNVNALELDDSALYLCASSLEGPGNEQYFGPGTRLTVT.

The chain couples TRBV19 to TRBJ1-5; the D gene is possibly TRBD1 (5 bases). The CDR3 spans 18 residues. The germline gives CDR1 LNHDA, CDR2 SQIVND (reference sequence). Trimming took 0 bases from V and 0 from J, leaving 15 bases between them. The CDR3 protein is CASSIDQGGWNSNQPQHF. CDR3 in DNA: TGTGCCAGTAGTATAGATCAGGGAGGATGGAATAGCAATCAGCCCCAGCATTTT.

This clonotype has a count of ten or more. The chain recombines TRBV7-8 with TRBJ2-1; D is undetermined. Deletions cut 5 bases from V and 2 bases from J, with 16 bases between. The CDR3 loop spans 16 amino acids. Germline CDR1 SGHVS, CDR2 FQNEAQ. This CDR3 reads CASSPSRIGTYNEQFF. DNA for the CDR3: TGTGCCAGCAGCCCGAGTCGGATCGGTACCTACAATGAGCAGTTCTTC.

This clonotype was observed many times. CDR3 loop: CASSPRQGAIGANVLTF. CDR3 nucleotides: TGTGCCAGCAGCCCACGACAGGGGGCTATAGGGGCCAACGTCCTGACTTTC. This chain connects TRBV3-1 to TRBJ2-6; 10 nucleotides agree with TRBD1. J was trimmed by 4 bases and V by 4 bases; bases with no gene match: 7. The CDR3 length is 17 residues. Per the germline V gene, CDR1 is LGHDT and CDR2 is YNNKEL (reference sequence).